This T cell receptor (beta chain) was profiled in a study of blood T cell repertoires in COVID-19. Study-level background: T cells, B-cell-depleted T cells, or PBMCs provided the cDNA or gDNA that served as material.

V lost 7 bases, J lost 9 bases, and 22 bases lay in between. The CDR3 covers 15 residues. Germline-derived CDR1 and CDR2 are LGHNT and FRNRAP. Method: immunoSEQ multiplex PCR; TCRdb's copy keeps in-frame clones and lacks some. Among 250,000 to 400,000 clones listed, 80% to 90% were seen once. This TCR derives from a man in his fifties with active or convalescent COVID-19. The chain employs TRBV12-5 and TRBJ2-1, with a tentative D call TRBD2 (5 bases). The sample consisted of peripheral blood. The CDR3 is CASASTAQLGGEQFF. CDR3 coding DNA: TGTGCTAGTGCTAGCACGGCACAACTCGGCGGTGAGCAGTTCTTC.